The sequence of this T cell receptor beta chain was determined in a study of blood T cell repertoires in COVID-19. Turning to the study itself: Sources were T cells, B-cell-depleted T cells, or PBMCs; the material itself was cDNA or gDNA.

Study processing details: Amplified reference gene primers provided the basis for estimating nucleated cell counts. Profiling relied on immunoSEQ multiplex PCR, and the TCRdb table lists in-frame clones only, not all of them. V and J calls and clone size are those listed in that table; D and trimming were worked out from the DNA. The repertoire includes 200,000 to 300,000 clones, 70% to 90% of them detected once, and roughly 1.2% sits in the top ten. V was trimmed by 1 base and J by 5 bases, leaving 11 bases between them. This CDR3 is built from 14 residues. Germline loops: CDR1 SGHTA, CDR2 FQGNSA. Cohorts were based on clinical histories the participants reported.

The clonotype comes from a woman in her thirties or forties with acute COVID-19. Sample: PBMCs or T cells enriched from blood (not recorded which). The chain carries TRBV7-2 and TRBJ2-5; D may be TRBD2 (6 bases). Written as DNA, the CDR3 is TGTGCCAGCAGCTTAGGACTGGGGAGGGAGACCCAGTACTTC. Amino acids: CASSLGLGRETQYF.